This TCR beta chain was identified in a study of T cell repertoires in cytomegalovirus infection. Study-wide results and limits: CMV-specific HLA-C-restricted TCR beta clonotypes dominated the ex vivo response.

TCRdb reanalysed the reads using MiXCR and keeps one entry per CDR3 protein. The sample shows about 230,000 distinct CDR3 sequences, approximately 22% of them seen only once. Details on this clonotype: Its antigen is not identified.

Germline V gene sequence: CDR1 SGHVT, CDR2 SQSDAQ. This CDR3 is 16 amino acids long. V was clipped by 6 bases and J by 6 bases, with 21 bases between them. Sequenced sample: CD8+ T cells from PBMCs. The gene calls are TRBV7-4 and TRBJ2-1, with TRBD1 as a possible D gene (6 bases). This receptor was identified in a human donor in good health (CMV status not recorded). Some clones in this sample may be carry-over from other donors' samples. The CDR3 is CASRGPGSRGINEQFF. For the CDR3, the DNA is TGTGCCAGCAGGGGGCCGGGCTCCAGGGGAATCAATGAGCAGTTCTTC.